This T cell receptor (beta chain) was observed in a study of beta chain features in type 1 diabetes. The overall study: Examined across all samples were around 110 million sorted cells. Findings and caveats of the study: TCRB CDR3s from Type 1 diabetes patients were moderately but significantly shorter in all four CD4+ subsets.

cDNA synthesis used the whole RNA isolate, giving expressed TCRB sequences. The repertoire was sequenced with immunoSEQ multiplex PCR; TCRdb's copy has only in-frame clones and lacks some. The sample has roughly 310,000 clones; approximately 10% are singletons. This clone was detected a few times. The target antigen is unknown. Germline assignment: CDR1 SGHNT and CDR2 YYREEE (reference sequence). With 4 bases removed from V and 3 bases from J, the gap between germline ends came to 10 bases. CDR3 length: 13 amino acids. The receptor comes from a young woman in good health. The sample comprised naive CD4+ T cells from blood. The chain employs TRBV5-4 and TRBJ1-2; D may be TRBD1 (5 bases). CDR3 loop: CASSPDRDYGYTF. CDR3 bases: TGTGCCAGCAGCCCAGACAGAGACTATGGCTACACCTTC.